One and the same sample provided the 21 T cell receptor beta chains below, sequenced in a study of T cell repertoires in cytomegalovirus infection. No antigen has been identified for these receptors. Using its own MiXCR run on the reads, TCRdb lists one record per CDR3 protein. The repertoire has approximately 110,000 distinct CDR3 sequences, roughly 30% of them found once; the top ten carry about 81%. Sequenced material: CD8+ T cells from cultured PBMCs, taken from culture after CMV antigen stimulation. These receptors were obtained from a human donor in good health (CMV status not recorded). Some clones in this sample may be carry-over from other donors' samples.

The genes are TRBV12-3 or TRBV12-4 and TRBJ2-6; D is ambiguous. V was cut by 6 bases and J by 1 base, with 16 bases left in between. This CDR3 is 17 amino acids long. For the CDR3, the DNA is TGTGCCAGCAGGGGCACAGATACCTCTTCTGGGGCCAACGTCCTGACTTTC. Protein: CASRGTDTSSGANVLTF.

This chain uses TRBV2 with TRBJ1-2; D is unclear. This CDR3 region has 15 residues. In germline, CDR1 is SNHLY, CDR2 FYNNEI. The V and J ends lost 3 bases and 0 bases respectively, with 11 bases between them. CDR3 region: CASSEGSSPNYGYTF. The CDR3 DNA reads TGTGCCAGCAGTGAGGGCAGCTCGCCTAACTATGGCTACACCTTC.

The gene calls are TRBV6-6 and TRBJ1-5; D is ambiguous. Germline assignment: CDR1 MNHNY and CDR2 SVGAGI (reference sequence). V lost 2 bases, J lost 5 bases, and 13 bases lay in between. The CDR3 consists of 15 residues. CDR3 residues: CASSYEASLDQPQHF. In DNA form, the CDR3 reads TGTGCCAGCAGTTACGAGGCCTCTTTAGATCAGCCCCAGCATTTT.

This clonotype has only a few counts. The rearrangement joins TRBV20-1 to TRBJ1-1; tentative D call: TRBD1 (5 bases). The CDR3 runs to 12 residues. The V end was cut by 6 bases, the J end by 4 bases, with 12 bases between. CDR1 and CDR2 (germline): DFQATT, SNEGSKA (reference sequence). The CDR3 protein is CSAPAQGTEAFF. In DNA, the CDR3 is TGCAGTGCCCCAGCCCAGGGCACTGAAGCTTTCTTT.

The chain is built from TRBV18 and TRBJ2-1; D is undetermined. This CDR3 spans 14 amino acids. Germline-derived CDR1 and CDR2 are KGHSH and LQKENI. Trimming pared 3 bases from V and 10 bases from J, leaving 16 bases between. CDR3 DNA: TGTGCCAGCTCACCGGTGGCAGCATTTGAAGAGCAGTTCTTC. It encodes CASSPVAAFEEQFF. Combining the CDR3 with reference TRBV18 and TRBJ2-1 gives the whole variable domain NAGVMQNPRHLVRRRGQEARLRCSPMKGHSHVYWYRQLPEEGLKFMVYLQKENIIDESGMPKERFSAEFPKEGPSILRIQQVVRGDSAAYFCASSPVAAFEEQFFGPGTRLTVL.

In this sample, this clonotype turned up a few times. CDR3 region: CASSPPGPATNEKLFF. For the CDR3, the DNA is TGTGCCAGCAGCCCCCCCGGCCCTGCAACTAATGAAAAACTGTTTTTT. The chain has TRBV7-9 and TRBJ1-4; D is unresolved. Trimming took off 5 bases at V and 0 bases at J, with 13 bases between the two ends. Germline CDR1 reads SEHNR; CDR2 reads FQNEAQ (reference sequence). This CDR3 has 16 amino acids.

Only a few counts were recorded for this clonotype. This chain links TRBV24-1 with TRBJ2-1, with TRBD1 matching 9 bases. Losses at the gene ends were 3 bases for V and 7 bases for J; bases not matched to a gene: 9. Germline V gene sequence: CDR1 KGHDR, CDR2 SFDVKD. The CDR3 is made up of 16 amino acids. Written as DNA, the CDR3 is TGTGCCACCAGTGATCTGGGACAGGGATTAGGGAATGAGCAGTTCTTC. It encodes CATSDLGQGLGNEQFF.

This clonotype was observed a few times. The chain links TRBV27 to TRBJ2-7, with TRBD2 as a possible D gene (7 bases). The V gene's germline CDR1 is MNHEY and CDR2 SMNVEV (reference sequence). The CDR3 is 13 amino acids. Trimming stripped 4 bases from V and 7 bases from J, with 14 bases between. The CDR3 DNA follows: TGTGCCAGCAGTTCTGGGGGGGGCTGGGAGCAGTACTTC. Translation gives CASSSGGGWEQYF.

In this sample, this clonotype turned up a few times. A clone one base away is much larger, so this may be a read error. J is TRBJ2-2 and V is TRBV20-1; D unclear. V was cut by 0 bases and J by 1 base, with 3 bases left in between. CDR1 DFQATT and CDR2 SNEGSKA come from the germline V gene (reference sequence). This CDR3 spans 13 amino acids. CDR3 sequence: CSAREGNTGELFF. The CDR3 DNA is TGCAGTGCTAGAGAGGGGAACACCGGGGAGCTGTTTTTT.

The CDR3 sequence: CASSILGTGKETQYF. In nucleotides, the CDR3 is TGTGCCAGCAGCATTTTGGGGACAGGGAAAGAGACCCAGTACTTC. The chain recombines TRBV5-4 with TRBJ2-5; 9 nucleotides agree with TRBD1. The germline V gene has CDR1 SGHNT and CDR2 YYREEE (reference sequence). J was trimmed by 3 bases and V by 4 bases; bases with no gene match: 7. CDR3 length: 15 amino acids.

This clonotype was counted many times. J is TRBJ2-3 and V is TRBV7-2; TRBD2 might be the D (6 bases). V lost 0 bases and J lost 0, with 13 bases in between. This CDR3 region has 17 residues. CDR1 is SGHTA, CDR2 FQGNSA, per germline. CDR3 in DNA: TGTGCCAGCAGCTTAGCTCCTAGCGCTTCTAGCACAGATACGCAGTATTTT. Amino acids: CASSLAPSASSTDTQYF.

There are many counts of this clonotype. V is TRBV4-1 and J is TRBJ1-2, with D unclear. This CDR3 is 15 amino acids long. Trimming took off 1 base at V and 7 bases at J, with 16 bases between the two ends. Germline loops: CDR1 MGHRA, CDR2 YSYEKL. The CDR3 loop reads CASSQVEQLSPGYTF. In nucleotides, the CDR3 is TGCGCCAGCAGCCAAGTAGAACAGCTGAGTCCTGGCTACACCTTC.

V usage is TRBV10-3 and J usage is TRBJ2-3; TRBD2 matches 7 bases. CDR1 is ENHRY, CDR2 SYGVKD, per germline. CDR3 size: 18 residues. The ends lost 0 bases at V and 5 bases at J; junction bases unmatched: 14. The CDR3 protein is CAISESEVSRGIIDTQYF. CDR3 nucleotide sequence: TGTGCCATCAGTGAGTCGGAGGTTTCGCGGGGGATTATAGATACGCAGTATTTT.

In this sample, this clonotype turned up once. This chain links TRBV19 with TRBJ2-1; no clear D. Deletions cut 3 bases from V and 10 bases from J, with 16 bases between. This CDR3 is 14 amino acids long. CDR1 and CDR2 (germline): LNHDA, SQIVND (reference sequence). The CDR3 DNA sequence: TGTGCCAGTAGTATGGGCAGATCGATTCTCGAGCAGTTCTTC. This encodes CASSMGRSILEQFF.

The chain couples TRBV7-6 to TRBJ2-1; 8 positions agree with TRBD1. The V segment lost 2 bases and the J segment 8 bases; nucleotides outside the gene matches: 8. The CDR3 contains 15 residues. Germline values: CDR1 SGHVS, CDR2 FNYEAQ. CDR3 sequence: CASSLRDRLIDEQFF. For the CDR3, the DNA is TGTGCCAGCAGCTTAAGGGACAGGTTAATCGATGAGCAGTTCTTC. Full variable domain (missing parts from reference TRBV7-6 and TRBJ2-1): GAGVSQSPRYKVTKRGQDVALRCDPISGHVSLYWYRQALGQGPEFLTYFNYEAQQDKSGLPNDRFSAERPEGSISTLTIQRTEQRDSAMYRCASSLRDRLIDEQFFGPGTRLTVL.

The chain recombines TRBV28 with TRBJ2-7, with D maybe TRBD1 (6 bases). Germline-derived CDR1 and CDR2 are MDHEN and SYDVKM. The CDR3 contains 16 residues. V lost 0 bases to trimming and J lost 2 bases, with 14 bases between them. Here the CDR3 reads CASSLWSQGVAYEQYF. CDR3 DNA: TGTGCCAGCAGTTTATGGTCACAGGGAGTCGCCTACGAGCAGTACTTC. Based on the CDR3 plus reference TRBV28 and TRBJ2-7, the full variable domain is DVKVTQSSRYLVKRTGEKVFLECVQDMDHENMFWYRQDPGLGLRLIYFSYDVKMKEKGDIPEGYSVSREKKERFSLILESASTNQTSMYLCASSLWSQGVAYEQYFGPGTRLTVT.

This clonotype was found many times. CDR3 residues: CASSLVRDRAYEQYF. The CDR3 nucleotides are TGTGCCAGCAGCTTAGTAAGGGACAGAGCCTACGAGCAGTACTTC. This chain links TRBV7-6 with TRBJ2-7; 7 nucleotides match TRBD1. Trimming took 1 base from V and 2 from J; bases not matched to a gene: 5. The CDR3 loop spans 15 amino acids. Germline assignment: CDR1 SGHVS and CDR2 FNYEAQ.

This clonotype was picked up a small number of times. The chain joins TRBV12-3 or TRBV12-4 to TRBJ2-3; 9 bases agree with TRBD1. This CDR3 is built from 15 residues. The junction had 7 bases not matched to a gene; V was cut back by 5 bases and J by 4 bases. The CDR3 bases are TGTGCCAGCAGTACTCGACAGGGGGTGGCAGATACGCAGTATTTT. This translates into CASSTRQGVADTQYF.

This clonotype was counted between two and nine times. Its ends do not fully match the called genes, so a read error is possible. CDR3 in amino acids: CASAGSNRPQHF. CDR3 sequence (DNA): TGTGCCAGTGCAGGCAGCAATCGGCCCCAGCATTTT. The chain combines TRBV7-4 with TRBJ1-5, with D hard to call. Per the germline V gene, CDR1 is SGHVT and CDR2 is SQSDAQ. This CDR3 is built from 12 residues.

This clonotype appeared many times. This chain joins TRBV4-1 and TRBJ2-2; D unclear. Germline V gene sequence: CDR1 MGHRA, CDR2 YSYEKL. With 0 bases removed from V and 7 bases from J, the gap between germline ends came to 9 bases. The CDR3 extends over 14 amino acids. The CDR3 DNA sequence: TGCGCCAGCAGCCAAGATCGGACCCTCGGGGAGCTGTTTTTT. It codes for CASSQDRTLGELFF.

Of note for this clonotype: The germline gene is not matched at one end of the junction; a read error may be the cause. The rearrangement joins TRBV7-6 to TRBJ2-3; TRBD2 aligns across 8 bases. The germline V gene has CDR1 SGHVS and CDR2 FNYEAQ. CDR3 size: 15 residues. In DNA, the CDR3 is TGTGTCAGCAGCTTAGAAGGGACTAGGACCTATACGCAGTATTTT. The encoded protein is CVSSLEGTRTYTQYF.